This entry features one T cell receptor beta chain sequence. Its matching antigen is unknown. The repertoire was sequenced with immunoSEQ multiplex PCR; TCRdb's copy has only in-frame clones and lacks some. The sample consists of about 180,000 clones, 85% to 90% of them appearing once. The source of the sample is a study of T cell responses to AZD1222 COVID-19 vaccine. General observations from the study: Females made up more of the donors, who were largely white British, and clonal diversity may have come out too low. The study reported that nearly half of spike-specific TCRs target unmutated variant regions.

CDR1 MNHEY and CDR2 SVGAGI come from the germline V gene. Between the trimmed V and J ends, which lost 0 bases and 4 bases, there was a span of 8 bases. The CDR3 has 14 amino acids. The chain has TRBV6-5 and TRBJ2-3; tentatively, D is TRBD2 (5 bases). The receptor was derived from an adult who received the AZD1222 COVID-19 vaccine. The sample in question was peripheral blood, obtained 28 days after the second AZD1222 dose. The CDR3 nucleotides read TGTGCCAGCAGTTACTCCGAGGGTTCAGATACGCAGTATTTT. Amino acid sequence: CASSYSEGSDTQYF.